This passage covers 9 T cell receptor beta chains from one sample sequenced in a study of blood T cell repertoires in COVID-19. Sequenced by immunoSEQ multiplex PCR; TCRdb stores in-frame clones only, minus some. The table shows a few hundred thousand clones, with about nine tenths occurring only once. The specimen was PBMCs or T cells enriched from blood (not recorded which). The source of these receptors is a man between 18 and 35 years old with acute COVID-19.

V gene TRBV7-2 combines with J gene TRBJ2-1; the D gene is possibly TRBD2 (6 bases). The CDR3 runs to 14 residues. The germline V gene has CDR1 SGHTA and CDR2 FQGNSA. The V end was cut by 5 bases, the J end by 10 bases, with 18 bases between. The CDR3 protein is CASSPRLVGREQFF. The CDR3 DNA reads TGTGCCAGCAGCCCACGACTAGTCGGTAGAGAGCAGTTCTTC.

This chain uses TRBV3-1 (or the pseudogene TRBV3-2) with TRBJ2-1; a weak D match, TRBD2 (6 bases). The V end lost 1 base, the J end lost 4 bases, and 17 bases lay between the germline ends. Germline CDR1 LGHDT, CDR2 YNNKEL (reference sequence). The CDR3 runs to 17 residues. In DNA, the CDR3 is TGTGCCAGCAGCCAAGTTATCGCGGGGAAAGGGTACAATGAGCAGTTCTTC. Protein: CASSQVIAGKGYNEQFF.

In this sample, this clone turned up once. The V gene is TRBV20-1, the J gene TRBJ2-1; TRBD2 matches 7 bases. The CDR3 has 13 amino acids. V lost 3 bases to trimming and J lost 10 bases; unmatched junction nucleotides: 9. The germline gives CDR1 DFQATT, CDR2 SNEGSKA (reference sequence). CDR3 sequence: CSASRTSIREQFF. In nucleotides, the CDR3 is TGCAGTGCTAGTCGGACTAGTATAAGAGAGCAGTTCTTC.

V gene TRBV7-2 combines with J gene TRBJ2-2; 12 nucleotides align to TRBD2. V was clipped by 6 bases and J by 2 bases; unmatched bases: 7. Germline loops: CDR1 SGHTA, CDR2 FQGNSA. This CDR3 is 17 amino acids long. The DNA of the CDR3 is TGTGCCAGCAGTTATAGGACTAGCGGGATTAACACCGGGGAGCTGTTTTTT. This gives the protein CASSYRTSGINTGELFF. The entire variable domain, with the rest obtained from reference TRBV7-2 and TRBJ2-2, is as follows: GAGVSQSPSNKVTEKGKDVELRCDPISGHTALYWYRQSLGQGLEFLIYFQGNSAPDKSGLPSDRFSAERTGGSVSTLTIQRTQQEDSAVYLCASSYRTSGINTGELFFGEGSRLTVL.

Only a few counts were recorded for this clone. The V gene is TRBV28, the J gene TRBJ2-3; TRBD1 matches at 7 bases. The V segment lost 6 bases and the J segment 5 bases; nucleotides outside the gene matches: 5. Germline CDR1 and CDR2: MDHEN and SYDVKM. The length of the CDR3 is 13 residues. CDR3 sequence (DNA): TGTGCCAGCAGGGTTCCAGGGGGAGATACGCAGTATTTT. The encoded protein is CASRVPGGDTQYF.

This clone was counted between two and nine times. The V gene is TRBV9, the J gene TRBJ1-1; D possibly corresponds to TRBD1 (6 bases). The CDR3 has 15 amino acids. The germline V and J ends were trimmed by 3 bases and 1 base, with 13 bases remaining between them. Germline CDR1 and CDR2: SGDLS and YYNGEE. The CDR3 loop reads CASSAQGFGNTEAFF. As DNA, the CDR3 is TGTGCCAGCAGCGCCCAGGGGTTCGGGAACACTGAAGCTTTCTTT.

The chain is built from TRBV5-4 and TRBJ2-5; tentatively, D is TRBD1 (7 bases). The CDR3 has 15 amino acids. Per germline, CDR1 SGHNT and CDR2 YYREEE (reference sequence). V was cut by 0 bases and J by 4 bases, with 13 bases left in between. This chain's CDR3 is CASSLGQGGRETQYF. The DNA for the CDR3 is TGTGCCAGCAGCTTGGGGCAGGGGGGTCGAGAGACCCAGTACTTC. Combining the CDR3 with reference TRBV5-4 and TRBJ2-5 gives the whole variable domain ETGVTQSPTHLIKTRGQQVTLRCSSQSGHNTVSWYQQALGQGPQFIFQYYREEENGRGNFPPRFSGLQFPNYSSELNVNALELDDSALYLCASSLGQGGRETQYFGPGTRLLVL.

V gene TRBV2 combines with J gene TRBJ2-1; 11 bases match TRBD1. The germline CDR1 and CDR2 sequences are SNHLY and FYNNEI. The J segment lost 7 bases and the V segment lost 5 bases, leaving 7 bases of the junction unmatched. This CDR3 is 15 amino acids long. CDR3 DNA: TGTGCCAGCAGTATCCTTCGGGACAGGGGGAATGAGCAGTTCTTC. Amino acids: CASSILRDRGNEQFF. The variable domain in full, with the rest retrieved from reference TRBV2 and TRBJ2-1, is EPEVTQTPSHQVTQMGQEVILRCVPISNHLYFYWYRQILGQKVEFLVSFYNNEISEKSEIFDDQFSVERPDGSNFTLKIRSTKLEDSAMYFCASSILRDRGNEQFFGPGTRLTVL.

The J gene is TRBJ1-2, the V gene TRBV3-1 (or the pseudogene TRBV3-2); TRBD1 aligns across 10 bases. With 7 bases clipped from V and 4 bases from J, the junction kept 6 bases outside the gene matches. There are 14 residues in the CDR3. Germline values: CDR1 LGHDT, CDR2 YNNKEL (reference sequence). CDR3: CASKQGQGRYGYTF. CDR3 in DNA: TGTGCCAGCAAGCAGGGACAGGGGCGCTATGGCTACACCTTC.